This entry lists 29 T cell receptor beta chains sequenced from one sample in a study of STAT3 mutations in large granular lymphocyte leukemia. Study-level findings and limits: At least one immunodominant TCR beta clonotype appeared in every T-cell large granular lymphocyte leukemia patient.

These receptors lack a known antigen. Repertoires were generated with immunoSEQ multiplex PCR, while TCRdb's copy carries only in-frame clones and drops some. The sample has approximately 5,900 clones, approximately 85% seen once; the top ten hold about a sixth. The sequencing input was PBMCs. These receptors came from a human donor with T large granular lymphocyte leukemia. Some clones in this sample may be carry-over from other donors' samples.

The rearrangement joins TRBV5-6 to TRBJ1-2; D is perhaps TRBD1 (5 bases). V was trimmed by 4 bases and J by 0 bases, leaving 13 bases between them. The CDR3 has 15 residues. Germline assignment: CDR1 SGHDT and CDR2 YYEEEE. The DNA for the CDR3 is TGTGCCAGCAGCATCCGGGACGGAGCTAACTATGGCTACACCTTC. Translating it yields CASSIRDGANYGYTF.

The V gene is TRBV29-1, the J gene TRBJ2-5; 12 bases are a match to TRBD1. Germline CDR1 is SQVTM and CDR2 is ANQGSEA. Trimming at V came to 7 bases and at J to 5 bases, leaving 14 bases not matched to a gene. The CDR3 is 16 residues long. CDR3 residues: CSAEVGGTGGEETQYF. CDR3 bases: TGCAGCGCCGAGGTTGGGGGGACAGGGGGCGAGGAGACCCAGTACTTC.

This clone was detected only a few times. This CDR3 is CASSYRDRGRYTF. The CDR3 DNA sequence: TGTGCCAGCAGTTACCGGGACCGAGGCCGCTACACCTTC. The rearrangement uses TRBV7-9 and TRBJ1-2; the D gene is possibly TRBD1 (5 bases). CDR1 is SEHNR and CDR2 is FQNEAQ in the germline V gene (reference sequence). The CDR3 consists of 13 residues. Trimming took off 6 bases at V and 9 bases at J, with 17 bases between the two ends. Together with reference TRBV7-9 and TRBJ1-2, the CDR3 gives the full variable domain: DTGVSQNPRHKITKRGQNVTFRCDPISEHNRLYWYRQTLGQGPEFLTYFQNEAQLEKSRLLSDRFSAERPKGSFSTLEIQRTEQGDSAMYLCASSYRDRGRYTFGSGTRLTVV.

The V and J genes are TRBV5-1 and TRBJ2-2; tentative D call: TRBD1 (6 bases). V lost 0 bases and J lost 3, with 15 bases in between. CDR3 length: 17 residues. The germline gives CDR1 SGHRS, CDR2 YFSETQ. CDR3 sequence reads: CASSLEGWDTYTGELFF. The CDR3 DNA follows: TGCGCCAGCAGCTTGGAAGGATGGGACACCTACACCGGGGAGCTGTTTTTT.

The V gene is TRBV4-1, the J gene TRBJ1-5; tentatively, D is TRBD1 (6 bases). The CDR3 loop spans 14 amino acids. V was clipped by 2 bases and J by 9 bases, with 14 bases between them. Germline values: CDR1 MGHRA, CDR2 YSYEKL. CDR3 DNA sequence: TGCGCCAGCAGCCAACCCGGGACATCGGCGCCCCAGCATTTT. This encodes CASSQPGTSAPQHF.

V is TRBV5-8 and J is TRBJ1-5, with D perhaps matching TRBD1 (5 bases). This CDR3 comprises 13 residues. Germline lookup yields CDR1 SGHTS and CDR2 YDEGEE. Trimming pared 4 bases from V and 6 bases from J, leaving 11 bases between. CDR3 in DNA: TGTGCCAGCAGCAGGGGCCTCAGTCAGCCCCAGCATTTT. Translation gives CASSRGLSQPQHF. Based on the CDR3 plus reference TRBV5-8 and TRBJ1-5, the full variable domain is EAGVTQSPTHLIKTRGQQATLRCSPISGHTSVYWYQQALGLGLQFLLWYDEGEERNRGNFPPRFSGRQFPNYSSELNVNALELEDSALYLCASSRGLSQPQHFGDGTRLSIL.

The V call is TRBV7-2, the J call TRBJ1-5; D gene uncertain. Germline V gives CDR1 SGHTA, CDR2 FQGNSA. The CDR3 has 12 residues. The V end was cut by 7 bases, the J end by 3 bases, with 7 bases between. The CDR3 reads CASTRPNQPQHF. The DNA of the CDR3 is TGTGCCAGCACCCGCCCCAATCAGCCCCAGCATTTT.

The chain joins TRBV9 to TRBJ1-6; D is perhaps TRBD1 (5 bases). V gave up 0 bases and J gave up 7 bases, with 8 bases separating them. This CDR3 region has 14 residues. CDR1 is SGDLS and CDR2 is YYNGEE in the germline V gene. CDR3 amino acids: CASSVARENSPLHF. For the CDR3, the DNA is TGTGCCAGCAGCGTAGCCAGGGAGAATTCACCCCTCCACTTT.

About this clone itself: One end of the junction fails to match germline, which may point to a read error. The chain has TRBV27 and TRBJ1-1; D not certain. The CDR3 runs 11 residues. Germline assignment: CDR1 MNHEY and CDR2 SMNVEV (reference sequence). Here the CDR3 DNA reads TGTGCCGGGAATGGGAACCCTGAAGCTTTCTTT. Protein: CAGNGNPEAFF.

V gene TRBV6-5 combines with J gene TRBJ1-3; D might be TRBD1 (5 bases). CDR1 and CDR2 from the germline V gene are MNHEY and SVGAGI. The CDR3 has 15 residues. The V and J ends lost 0 bases and 4 bases respectively, with 10 bases between them. For the CDR3, the DNA is TGTGCCAGCAGTTACTCGCAGGGCGCCGGAAACACCATATATTTT. Residues: CASSYSQGAGNTIYF.

The rearrangement links TRBV18 to TRBJ2-4; 7 bases map to TRBD1. The CDR3 consists of 23 residues. The V and J ends lost 1 base and 0 bases, in that order; junction bases with no gene match: 24. Per germline, CDR1 KGHSH and CDR2 LQKENI. CDR3 bases: TGTGCCAGCTCACCACGGGGGACAGTTGGAAGTGGGCCTACCCTTTTAGCCAAAAACATTCAGTACTTC. It translates to CASSPRGTVGSGPTLLAKNIQYF.

The chain uses TRBV19 and TRBJ2-5, with D perhaps TRBD1 (5 bases). The CDR3 is 14 amino acids. The V end was cut by 1 base, the J end by 5 bases, with 11 bases between. The germline gives CDR1 LNHDA, CDR2 SQIVND (reference sequence). CDR3 in DNA: TGTGCCAGTAGTATAGCCAGGAGACAGGAGACCCAGTACTTC. This encodes CASSIARRQETQYF.

This chain links TRBV4-3 with TRBJ2-5, with 8 bases that match TRBD2. Losses at the gene ends were 3 bases for V and 5 bases for J; bases not matched to a gene: 11. The V gene's germline CDR1 is LGHNA and CDR2 YSLEER. The CDR3 has 16 residues. The CDR3 reads CASSQTGGKARETQYF. CDR3 sequence (DNA): TGCGCCAGCAGCCAGACGGGAGGGAAAGCAAGGGAGACCCAGTACTTC.

This clone appeared a few times. The J gene is TRBJ2-2, the V gene TRBV7-9; the match to TRBD2 covers 11 bases. Per the germline V gene, CDR1 is SEHNR and CDR2 is FQNEAQ (reference sequence). J gave up 4 bases and V 5 bases, and 6 bases lay outside the gene matches. CDR3 length: 16 amino acids. CDR3 amino acids: CASSPLAGGVTGELFF. The CDR3 DNA follows: TGTGCCAGCAGCCCCTTAGCGGGAGGGGTCACCGGGGAGCTGTTTTTT.

The chain recombines TRBV6-1 with TRBJ1-6; 7 nucleotides line up with TRBD1. CDR1 and CDR2 (germline): MNHNS, SASEGT. V lost 4 bases and J lost 7; bases outside the gene matches: 10. CDR3 length equals 16 residues. The CDR3 coding sequence is TGTGCCAGCAGTGTAGTAAGGGGGCTCGGGAATTCACCCCTCCACTTT. Translating it yields CASSVVRGLGNSPLHF.

This chain connects TRBV27 to TRBJ2-1; a possible D gene is TRBD1 (6 bases). Trimming shortened V by 6 bases and J by 1 base, and 10 bases separated the two germline ends. The CDR3 length is 14 residues. CDR1 MNHEY and CDR2 SMNVEV come from the germline V gene (reference sequence). The CDR3 DNA follows: TGTGCCAGCAGCGTAGGGGGTTCCTACAATGAGCAGTTCTTC. It yields the protein CASSVGGSYNEQFF.

V gene TRBV25-1 combines with J gene TRBJ1-1, with unresolved D. This CDR3 is 14 amino acids long. Germline V gene data show CDR1 as MGHDK and CDR2 as SYGVNS. With 4 bases removed from V and 3 bases from J, the gap between germline ends came to 12 bases. CDR3 bases: TGTGCCAGCAGTGGAAGACGGCCCTACACTGAAGCTTTCTTT. Translation: CASSGRRPYTEAFF.

The chain links TRBV19 to TRBJ1-1, with TRBD1 as a possible D gene (6 bases). Germline V gene lookup returns CDR1 LNHDA and CDR2 SQIVND (reference sequence). The CDR3 runs to 14 residues. Trimming pared 5 bases from V and 2 bases from J, leaving 12 bases between. CDR3 DNA sequence: TGTGCCAGTAGTGTGGACAGCTCAAACACTGAAGCTTTCTTT. Translating gives CASSVDSSNTEAFF.

The chain recombines TRBV7-7 with TRBJ2-5; D remains unclear. This CDR3 contains 13 residues. Trimming left V 1 base short and J 0 bases short, with 3 bases between. Looked up from germline, CDR1 is SSHAT and CDR2 is FNYEAQ (reference sequence). The DNA for the CDR3 is TGTGCCAGCAGCTTAGGGCACCAAGAGACCCAGTACTTC. Residues: CASSLGHQETQYF.

The chain recombines TRBV6-1 with TRBJ1-1, with no clear D. Germline V CDR1 and CDR2: MNHNS, SASEGT. V was pared by 6 bases and J by 5 bases, with 13 bases between. CDR3 length: 13 residues. The CDR3 reads CASSSSAGTEAFF. CDR3 sequence (DNA): TGTGCCAGCAGCTCCTCGGCTGGGACTGAAGCTTTCTTT.

The gene calls are TRBV29-1 and TRBJ2-5; 13 nucleotides align to TRBD2. The CDR3 is 15 amino acids. The germline gives CDR1 SQVTM, CDR2 ANQGSEA. V gave up 4 bases and J gave up 4 bases; unmatched junction bases: 6. CDR3 protein: CSVAPGLAGLETQYF. As DNA, the CDR3 is TGCAGCGTTGCCCCGGGACTAGCGGGGCTAGAGACCCAGTACTTC. The full variable domain, rest sourced from reference TRBV29-1 and TRBJ2-5, is SAVISQKPSRDICQRGTSLTIQCQVDSQVTMMFWYRQQPGQSLTLIATANQGSEATYESGFVIDKFPISRPNLTFSTLTVSNMSPEDSSIYLCSVAPGLAGLETQYFGPGTRLLVL.

The chain has TRBV4-2 and TRBJ1-5, with D perhaps matching TRBD1 (5 bases). The V and J ends lost 0 bases and 6 bases respectively, with 18 bases between them. There are 17 residues in the CDR3. Germline assignment: CDR1 LGHNA and CDR2 YNFKEQ. CDR3 loop: CASSQDQGDQGVQPQHF. CDR3 sequence (DNA): TGTGCCAGCAGCCAAGATCAAGGGGACCAGGGCGTTCAGCCCCAGCATTTT.

This sequence joins TRBV15 and TRBJ1-5; tentative D call: TRBD1 (5 bases). Trimming took off 0 bases at V and 6 bases at J, with 12 bases between the two ends. Germline assignment: CDR1 LNHNV and CDR2 YYDKDF (reference sequence). This CDR3 comprises 15 residues. DNA of the CDR3: TGTGCCACCAGCAGAGATATGAGGGGCGGTCAGCCCCAGCATTTT. The encoded protein is CATSRDMRGGQPQHF.

Only one count was recorded for this clone. The chain recombines TRBV6-1 with TRBJ2-3; D perhaps matches TRBD2 (7 bases). Trimming shortened V by 2 bases and J by 2 bases, and 11 bases separated the two germline ends. The CDR3 sequence is 15 residues long. CDR1 MNHNS and CDR2 SASEGT come from the germline V gene. The CDR3 sequence: CASSEMGGPTDTQYF. CDR3 in DNA: TGTGCCAGCAGTGAAATGGGGGGGCCCACAGATACGCAGTATTTT.

This rearrangement joins TRBV27 to TRBJ1-2; D is uncertain. Looked up from germline, CDR1 is MNHEY and CDR2 is SMNVEV (reference sequence). Trimming shortened V by 5 bases and J by 4 bases, and 17 bases separated the two germline ends. This CDR3 contains 15 residues. CDR3 in amino acids: CASSPTPIPFYGYTF. The CDR3 nucleotides are TGTGCCAGCAGTCCAACACCAATCCCATTCTATGGCTACACCTTC.

This chain connects TRBV19 to TRBJ2-1, with 10 bases matching TRBD2. The ends lost 3 bases at V and 1 base at J; junction bases unmatched: 12. The CDR3 has 19 residues. From germline, CDR1 is LNHDA and CDR2 SQIVND (reference sequence). CDR3 region: CASSMRASGSLPSYNEQFF. In nucleotides, the CDR3 is TGTGCCAGTAGTATGAGAGCTAGCGGGAGCTTGCCATCCTACAATGAGCAGTTCTTC.

The V gene is TRBV2, the J gene TRBJ2-5, with D perhaps TRBD1 (6 bases). This CDR3 spans 13 amino acids. Per germline, CDR1 SNHLY and CDR2 FYNNEI. V dropped 5 bases and J dropped 5 bases, with 12 bases sitting between them. The CDR3 is CASSSVRGETQYF. For the CDR3, the DNA is TGTGCCAGCAGTTCCGTAAGGGGGGAGACCCAGTACTTC.

The chain employs TRBV7-9 and TRBJ1-6; D gene ambiguous. This CDR3 contains 15 residues. In germline, CDR1 is SEHNR, CDR2 FQNEAQ (reference sequence). V gave up 5 bases and J gave up 1 base, with 9 bases separating them. The CDR3 sequence is CASSREGSYNSPLHF. The CDR3 DNA sequence: TGTGCCAGCAGCCGGGAGGGATCCTATAATTCACCCCTCCACTTT.

V and J are TRBV28 and TRBJ1-5; weak D call: TRBD1 (6 bases). Trimming removed 8 bases at V and 1 base at J, with 15 bases between. The CDR3 is made up of 15 amino acids. Germline V gene data show CDR1 as MDHEN and CDR2 as SYDVKM. CDR3 DNA: TGTGCCAGCGGACCCCCGACAGGAAGCAATCAGCCCCAGCATTTT. Translated, it gives CASGPPTGSNQPQHF.